This T cell receptor (beta chain) was identified during a study of blood T cell repertoires in COVID-19. The Seattle patients, enrolled during active infection, were followed longitudinally. Repertoires were generated with immunoSEQ multiplex PCR, while TCRdb's copy carries only in-frame clones and drops some. The sample carries over 55,000 clones, approximately 84% recorded once. With V trimmed by 4 bases and J by 6 bases, 7 bases remained unmatched. CDR3 length: 14 residues. The germline gives CDR1 ENHRY, CDR2 SYGVKD. This clone showed up just a few times. This sequence was found in an elderly man with COVID-19, enrolled during active disease. The V gene is TRBV10-3, the J gene TRBJ2-7; 9 bases match TRBD1. Sequencing was carried out using peripheral blood. The CDR3 DNA sequence: TGTGCCATCAGTGGGGGACAGGGTCTCTCCGAGCAGTACTTC. Its protein is CAISGGQGLSEQYF.